This is a list of T cell receptor beta chains from one sample in a study of regulatory T cells in long-lasting Graves disease. TCRdb redid the calling of the multiplex PCR reads with MiXCR, one entry per CDR3 protein. The sample shows about 470,000 distinct CDR3 sequences, around 21% of them seen only once. Sample: peripheral blood mononuclear cells (PBMCs), taken when the disease was refractory, from a patient treated with antithyroid drugs. Receptors originate from a female donor with Graves disease. CDR3s include the opening cysteine and the closing phenylalanine or tryptophan. The D gene is left open where the match is weak. For some rows the clone size is stated as once, few or many, or as a class when expanded; others skip it.

TRBV27,13,many,TRBD1,TRBJ2-7,TGTGCCAGCAGTTTAACGTCAGGGGGCGAGCAGTACTTC,CASSLTSGGEQYF
TRBV18,14,.,.,TRBJ2-5,TGTGCCAGCTCACCCGCTCAGATACAAGAGACCCAGTACTTC,CASSPAQIQETQYF
TRBV28,14,many,TRBD1,TRBJ2-5,TGTGCCAGCAGTGAGAGACAGGGCCCGAAGACCCAGTACTTC,CASSERQGPKTQYF
TRBV27,15,many,.,TRBJ1-1,TGTGCCAGCAGTCTTACAGTTAACACAAACACTGAAGCTTTCTTT,CASSLTVNTNTEAFF
TRBV27,14,many,.,TRBJ1-1,TGCGCCAGCAGCCCCGGAGGGGGAGGCACTGAAGCTTTCTTT,CASSPGGGGTEAFF
TRBV11-2,14,many,TRBD1,TRBJ2-7,TGTGCCAGCAGCCAGGTGGACAGGGGGGGCGAGCAGTACTTC,CASSQVDRGGEQYF
TRBV28,14,many,TRBD1,TRBJ1-1,TGTGCCAGCAGTGCCGGGACAGAGAACACTGAAGCTTTCTTT,CASSAGTENTEAFF
TRBV19,16,.,.,TRBJ1-5,TGTGCCAGTAGTATCCTCTGGACAGATAGCAATCAGCCCCAGCATTTT,CASSILWTDSNQPQHF
TRBV28,14,many,.,TRBJ1-5,TGTGCCAGCAGTTTAAGGGCAGTCAATCAGCCCCAGCATTTT,CASSLRAVNQPQHF
TRBV11-2,14,many,.,TRBJ1-4,TGTGCCAGCAGCTTAGTCCCAGCTAATGAAAAACTGTTTTTT,CASSLVPANEKLFF
TRBV30,12,many,.,TRBJ2-7,TGTGCCTGGAGTGCCCTAGCCTACGAGCAGTACTTC,CAWSALAYEQYF
TRBV12-5,13,many,.,TRBJ2-2,TGTGCTAGTGGACAGGGAGACACCGGGGAGCTGTTTTTT,CASGQGDTGELFF
TRBV7-8,14,many,TRBD2,TRBJ2-7,TGTGCCAGCTCCGCGGCGGGGGGCGGCTACGAGCAGTACTTC,CASSAAGGGYEQYF
TRBV20-1,11,few,.,TRBJ1-1,TGCACCGCACGAGAGAACACTGAAGCTTTCTTT,CTARENTEAFF
TRBV28,16,.,.,TRBJ1-5,TGTGCCAGCAGCCCTGGTGGGACGGGAGTTTGGTGGCCCCAGCATTTT,CASSPGGTGVWWPQHF
TRBV28,15,.,TRBD2,TRBJ2-1,TGTGCCAGCACCACCACGGGGGGGGTGACCAATGAGCAGTTCTTC,CASTTTGGVTNEQFF
TRBV6-1,13,.,.,TRBJ1-1,TGTGCCAGCAGCCTTTTCACAAGCACTGAAGCTTTCTTT,CASSLFTSTEAFF
TRBV29-1,15,many,.,TRBJ2-5,TGCAGCGTGTTCCGGGACACCTTCTACCAAGAGACCCAGTACTTC,CSVFRDTFYQETQYF
TRBV27,15,.,TRBD1,TRBJ2-7,TGTGCCAGCAGTTTGGAGGGACAGGGGCTCTACGAGCAGTACTTC,CASSLEGQGLYEQYF
TRBV27,13,.,.,TRBJ2-2,TGTGCCAGCAGTCGGGGGTTTGTGGGGGAGCTGTTTTTT,CASSRGFVGELFF
TRBV13,13,many,.,TRBJ2-5,TGTGCCAGCAGCTTTCCACAAGGGGAGACCCAGTACTTC,CASSFPQGETQYF
TRBV6-2/TRBV6-3,13,many,.,TRBJ1-2,TGTGCCAGCAGTTACGGGCAGAGTTATGGCTACACCTTC,CASSYGQSYGYTF
TRBV20-1,15,few,TRBD2,TRBJ2-7,TGCAGTGCTACTAGCGGGAATCTTAGGTGGTCGGAGGCTTACTTC,CSATSGNLRWSEAYF
TRBV5-1,14,few,.,TRBJ2-2,TGCGCCAGCAGCGTGGACGGTTACACCGGGGAGCTGTTTTTT,CASSVDGYTGELFF
TRBV6-5,14,.,.,TRBJ1-1,TGTGCCAGCAGTTATATAGGAGGGAACACTGAAGCTTTCTTT,CASSYIGGNTEAFF
TRBV18,8,many,.,TRBJ2-7,TGTGCCAGCTCACCTTACTACTTC,CASSPYYF
TRBV6-1,13,.,.,TRBJ2-2,TGTGCCAGCAGTGAAAACAGGGCCGGGGAGCTGTTTTTT,CASSENRAGELFF
TRBV13,15,many,.,TRBJ2-4,TGTGCCAGCAGCTTCGAGGGACTTGCCAAAAACATTCAGTACTTC,CASSFEGLAKNIQYF
TRBV6-1,14,many,.,TRBJ1-2,TGTGCCAGCATTCCGGGACGGACTAACTATGGCTACACCTTC,CASIPGRTNYGYTF
TRBV7-6,15,few,.,TRBJ2-2,TGTGCCAGCAGCTTAGCTCGTCCCCCCGGCGGGGAGCTGTTTTTT,CASSLARPPGGELFF
TRBV12-3/TRBV12-4,14,many,TRBD2,TRBJ2-7,TGTGCCAGCAGTTTCGCGGCGGGAGGACGCGAGCAGTACTTC,CASSFAAGGREQYF
TRBV6-1,12,many,.,TRBJ1-2,TGTGCCAGCAAAACGGCGGGGTCTGGCTACACCTTC,CASKTAGSGYTF
TRBV11-2,15,many,.,TRBJ1-2,TGTGCCAGCAGCCTCTTATCAGGGACGATCTATGGCTACACCTTC,CASSLLSGTIYGYTF
TRBV5-1,16,few,TRBD2,TRBJ2-7,TGCGCCAGCAGCTCCGGGACTAGCGGGAGGCGGGACGAGCAGTACTTC,CASSSGTSGRRDEQYF
TRBV20-1,15,.,TRBD2,TRBJ2-4,TGCAGTGCTAGCTCGCTAGCGGTAGCCAAAAACATTCAGTACTTC,CSASSLAVAKNIQYF
TRBV6-9,17,many,.,TRBJ1-5,TGTGCCAGCAGTTACATGGGGGGTCTAAGTCTAATTCAGCCCCAGCATTTT,CASSYMGGLSLIQPQHF
TRBV7-2,12,many,.,TRBJ2-7,TGTGCCAGCAGCTTGGTTACCTACGAGCAGTACTTC,CASSLVTYEQYF
TRBV20-1,14,.,.,TRBJ2-7,TGCAGTGCTAGAGCGGTAGGGGTGTACGACGAGCAGTACTTC,CSARAVGVYDEQYF
TRBV5-1,17,.,.,TRBJ2-7,TGCGCCAGCAGCTTCCGCCGTGGACTCCCGGTAACCTACGAGCAGTACTTC,CASSFRRGLPVTYEQYF
TRBV27,13,few,.,TRBJ2-7,TGTGCCAGCAGACGAGGGGAAGGGTACGAGCAGTACTTC,CASRRGEGYEQYF
TRBV18,17,.,TRBD1,TRBJ2-7,TGTGCCAGCTCACGGTCTAGGGGGCAAATTACCTACGAGCGGCAGTACTTC,CASSRSRGQITYERQYF
TRBV27,13,.,.,TRBJ2-7,TGTGCCAGCAGTTGGGGGGCAGGGGGTGAGCAGTACTTC,CASSWGAGGEQYF
TRBV28,12,many,.,TRBJ2-7,TGTGCCAGCTGGGGTTATTCGAGTGAGCAGTACTTC,CASWGYSSEQYF
TRBV6-2/TRBV6-3,15,.,TRBD1,TRBJ2-5,TGTGCCAGCAGTTTAGTCCGGACAGGGGTGGAGACCCAGTACTTC,CASSLVRTGVETQYF
TRBV28,12,.,.,TRBJ1-2,TGTGCCAGCGCCACGTCGCATCAGGGCTACACCTTC,CASATSHQGYTF
TRBV28,17,many,TRBD2,TRBJ2-7,TGTGCCAGCAGTTTATCCACCCCCGCGGGAGGGTCCTACGAGCAGTACTTC,CASSLSTPAGGSYEQYF
TRBV28,14,many,.,TRBJ1-1,TGTGCCAGCAACCCAGCTGCCATGAACACTGAAGCTTTCTTT,CASNPAAMNTEAFF
TRBV7-2,15,few,TRBD1,TRBJ2-7,TGTGCCAGCAGCCCGGACAGGGGGGATTATTACGAGCAGTACTTC,CASSPDRGDYYEQYF
TRBV20-1,12,.,.,TRBJ1-1,TGCAGTGCCCCGAAAGTGAACACTGAAGCTTTCTTT,CSAPKVNTEAFF
TRBV5-1,16,few,.,TRBJ2-5,TGCGCCAGCAGCCTCGGTCTGGGCGCGGGGCCTGAGACCCAGTACTTC,CASSLGLGAGPETQYF
TRBV4-3,14,.,.,TRBJ1-6,TGCGCCAGCAGCCAAGATAAAAGTGGCTCACCCCTCCACTTT,CASSQDKSGSPLHF
TRBV18,15,many,.,TRBJ1-1,TGTGCCAGCTCACCATTGGGGGCAGGGGACACTGAAGCTTTCTTT,CASSPLGAGDTEAFF